The rows below give T cell receptor beta chains drawn from one sample of a study of blood T cell repertoires in COVID-19. TCRdb keeps only in-frame clones here, not all; method: immunoSEQ multiplex PCR. The sample shows about 70,000 clones, more than 75% of them seen only once. The source material was peripheral blood. Receptors were obtained from a woman in her 70s with acute or convalescent COVID-19. The CDR3 runs from the conserved cysteine through the conserved F or W. D genes are given only for firm matches. A row's size may be missing; if present it is once, few, many or a size class.

len,abundance,v_gene,d_gene,j_gene,CDR3aa,CDR3nt
12,few,TRBV10-3,.,TRBJ2-1,CAISGRWNEQFF,TGTGCCATCAGTGGGAGGTGGAATGAGCAGTTCTTC
14,.,TRBV7-2,TRBD2,TRBJ2-1,CASSLAGGPHEQFF,TGTGCCAGCAGCCTAGCGGGGGGGCCGCATGAGCAGTTCTTC
13,.,TRBV9,.,TRBJ1-4,CASTKGDNEKLFF,TGTGCCAGCACTAAAGGGGATAATGAAAAACTGTTTTTT
21,.,TRBV5-1,TRBD2,TRBJ2-1,CASSFSLTGSGSIGRYNEQFF,TGCGCCAGCAGCTTTTCGCTGACGGGTAGCGGGAGTATTGGGCGCTACAATGAGCAGTTCTTC
17,.,TRBV30,TRBD1,TRBJ1-4,CAWSVGTGGLLGEKLFF,TGTGCCTGGAGTGTAGGGACAGGGGGCCTCTTAGGTGAAAAACTGTTTTTT
16,.,TRBV6-4,.,TRBJ2-1,CASSGEVAASYNEQFF,TGTGCCAGCAGTGGGGAGGTAGCGGCATCCTACAATGAGCAGTTCTTC
16,few,TRBV28,TRBD2,TRBJ2-3,CASSLWGTSAADTQYF,TGTGCCAGCAGTTTATGGGGAACTAGCGCAGCAGATACGCAGTATTTT
15,.,TRBV18,TRBD2,TRBJ2-3,CASSPSGTFTDTQYF,TGTGCCAGCTCACCGAGCGGGACCTTCACAGATACGCAGTATTTT
14,.,TRBV18,.,TRBJ1-2,CASSPPMQQAGYTF,TGTGCCAGCTCACCACCGATGCAACAGGCTGGCTACACCTTC
16,.,TRBV3-1/TRBV3-2,TRBD1,TRBJ1-2,CASSPGTDPAIFGYTF,TGTGCCAGCAGCCCCGGGACAGATCCTGCTATTTTCGGCTACACCTTC
16,.,TRBV5-1,TRBD2,TRBJ2-7,CASSLSSGGVFYEQYF,TGCGCCAGCAGCTTGTCTAGCGGGGGGGTATTCTACGAGCAGTACTTC
16,.,TRBV30,TRBD2,TRBJ2-3,CAWSLGASGESDTQYF,TGTGCCTGGAGCCTCGGGGCTAGCGGGGAATCAGATACGCAGTATTTT
21,.,TRBV5-1,.,TRBJ1-6,CASSLILSGSFSGSYNSPLHF,TGCGCCAGCAGCTTAATCCTATCAGGGAGTTTTAGCGGTAGTTATAATTCACCCCTCCACTTT
14,.,TRBV2,.,TRBJ2-5,CASSQQGNQETQYF,TGTGCCAGCAGCCAACAGGGAAACCAAGAGACCCAGTACTTC
17,.,TRBV25-1,.,TRBJ1-6,CASSEIGRGRNNSPLHF,TGTGCCAGCAGTGAGATCGGGAGGGGAAGGAATAATTCACCCCTCCACTTT
18,few,TRBV11-3,TRBD1,TRBJ2-1,CASSLVFGQGDIDNEQFF,TGTGCCAGCAGCTTAGTATTTGGGCAGGGGGATATCGACAATGAGCAGTTCTTC
12,many,TRBV5-8,.,TRBJ1-1,CASSLGIGEAFF,TGTGCCAGCAGCCTGGGCATCGGTGAAGCTTTCTTT
13,once,TRBV29-1,TRBD1,TRBJ1-2,CSVGQGLVYGYTF,TGCAGCGTTGGACAGGGGCTAGTCTATGGCTACACCTTC
14,.,TRBV11-2,TRBD1,TRBJ2-2,CASSWDRGTRELFF,TGTGCCAGCAGCTGGGACAGGGGGACGAGGGAGCTGTTTTTT
11,.,TRBV6-2/TRBV6-3,.,TRBJ2-7,CASSEPYEQYF,TGTGCCAGCAGCGAGCCCTACGAGCAGTACTTC
11,.,TRBV20-1,TRBD2,TRBJ2-7,CSATIAGAGYF,TGCAGTGCTACCATAGCGGGAGCTGGGTACTTC
17,.,TRBV7-2,TRBD1,TRBJ1-6,CASSLGGQETYNSPLHF,TGTGCCAGCAGCTTAGGGGGACAGGAGACCTATAATTCACCCCTCCACTTT
14,.,TRBV27,.,TRBJ1-2,CASSFRGGNYGYTF,TGTGCCAGCAGTTTTCGTGGGGGGAACTATGGCTACACCTTC
16,few,TRBV13,TRBD1,TRBJ2-5,CASSPGDRASGETQYF,TGTGCCAGCAGCCCAGGGGACAGGGCGTCAGGGGAGACCCAGTACTTC
14,few,TRBV5-4,TRBD1,TRBJ1-4,CASSPDRRVEKLFF,TGTGCCAGCAGCCCGGACAGGAGAGTAGAAAAACTGTTTTTT
15,.,TRBV7-9,TRBD1,TRBJ2-1,CASSFTGGGVDEQFF,TGTGCCAGCAGCTTCACAGGGGGAGGTGTAGATGAGCAGTTCTTC
14,once,TRBV4-2,.,TRBJ2-7,CASSPNRDLIEQYF,TGTGCCAGCAGCCCCAACCGGGACTTGATCGAGCAGTACTTC
13,.,TRBV12-3/TRBV12-4,.,TRBJ1-5,CASSTSGNQPQHF,TGTGCCAGCAGTACATCAGGGAATCAGCCCCAGCATTTT
14,.,TRBV11-3,.,TRBJ2-1,CASSLGVRDNEQFF,TGTGCCAGCAGCTTAGGGGTCAGGGACAATGAGCAGTTCTTC
15,.,TRBV9,.,TRBJ2-3,CASSVEAVRADTQYF,TGTGCCAGCAGCGTAGAAGCAGTCCGGGCAGATACGCAGTATTTT
13,.,TRBV19,.,TRBJ1-6,CASSIQENSPLHF,TGTGCCAGTAGTATCCAGGAAAATTCACCCCTCCACTTT
14,.,TRBV7-2,.,TRBJ2-3,CASSPFLVSDTQYF,TGTGCCAGCAGCCCTTTTTTAGTGTCAGATACGCAGTATTTT
15,.,TRBV7-2,.,TRBJ2-7,CASSPSRVLTYEQYF,TGTGCCAGCAGCCCAAGCCGGGTCCTCACCTACGAGCAGTACTTC
16,once,TRBV5-4,.,TRBJ1-6,CASSHGQSSYNSPLHF,TGTGCCAGCAGCCATGGACAGAGCTCCTATAATTCACCCCTCCACTTT
16,.,TRBV9,.,TRBJ2-3,CASSVTTRGPTDTQYF,TGTGCCAGCAGCGTTACGACTAGAGGGCCCACAGATACGCAGTATTTT
16,.,TRBV7-2,TRBD2,TRBJ2-3,CASSLRLAGRTDTQYF,TGTGCCAGCAGCCTAAGACTAGCGGGGCGCACAGATACGCAGTATTTT
13,.,TRBV12-3/TRBV12-4,TRBD1,TRBJ1-2,CASSPGQGLSYTF,TGTGCCAGCAGCCCCGGACAGGGGTTGTCCTACACCTTC
18,.,TRBV27,TRBD1,TRBJ2-3,CASSLLFRTGGLTDTQYF,TGTGCCAGCAGTTTATTGTTTAGGACAGGGGGCTTAACAGATACGCAGTATTTT
17,.,TRBV5-5,TRBD1,TRBJ1-1,CASSLAPAQGAYTEAFF,TGTGCCAGCAGCTTGGCCCCGGCCCAGGGGGCGTACACTGAAGCTTTCTTT
14,.,TRBV18,TRBD1,TRBJ1-2,CASSQAGTGYGYTF,TGTGCCAGCTCACAAGCCGGGACAGGGTATGGCTACACCTTC